Following are 26 T cell receptor beta chains from one sample sequenced in a study of blood T cell repertoires in COVID-19. This table comes from immunoSEQ multiplex PCR, and its TCRdb copy is limited to in-frame clones, with some not included. The sample has 450,000 to 500,000 clones, approximately 85% seen once. The sequencing sample was made of peripheral blood. The receptors come from a human donor in a cohort sampled during active COVID-19.

The chain recombines TRBV18 with TRBJ1-1; 7 nucleotides match TRBD1. V trimming: 3 bases; J trimming: 3 bases; junction bases outside the gene matches: 7. The V gene's germline CDR1 is KGHSH and CDR2 LQKENI. CDR3 length equals 15 residues. CDR3 amino acids: CASSPPGTAYTEAFF. The CDR3 nucleotides read TGTGCCAGCTCACCGCCCGGGACAGCTTACACTGAAGCTTTCTTT.

A single count supports this clone. V usage is TRBV18 and J usage is TRBJ2-5, with D maybe TRBD1 (5 bases). Trimming removed 4 bases from V and 1 base from J, with 19 bases in between. CDR1 is KGHSH and CDR2 is LQKENI in the germline V gene. The CDR3 extends over 17 amino acids. The CDR3 region is CASSLNGAALFQETQYF. The CDR3, as DNA: TGTGCCAGCTCACTCAATGGGGCGGCCCTATTCCAAGAGACCCAGTACTTC.

The chain employs TRBV7-2 and TRBJ2-7, with 7 bases that match TRBD2. J lost 7 bases, V lost 5 bases, and 8 bases had no gene match. This CDR3 has 13 amino acids. Germline assignment: CDR1 SGHTA and CDR2 FQGNSA. The CDR3 region has the DNA TGTGCCAGCAGCCCGAGCGGGGCCTGGGAGCAGTACTTC. Protein: CASSPSGAWEQYF. Together with reference TRBV7-2 and TRBJ2-7, the CDR3 gives the full variable domain: GAGVSQSPSNKVTEKGKDVELRCDPISGHTALYWYRQSLGQGLEFLIYFQGNSAPDKSGLPSDRFSAERTGGSVSTLTIQRTQQEDSAVYLCASSPSGAWEQYFGPGTRLTVT.

Concerning this clone itself: The sample contains more than one DNA sequence encoding this CDR3. The chain links TRBV28 to TRBJ2-7, with 8 bases identical to TRBD1. This CDR3 region has 14 residues. Per germline, CDR1 MDHEN and CDR2 SYDVKM. V shed 6 bases, J shed 3 bases, and the junction held 7 bases outside the gene matches. The CDR3 loop is CASSSGGLIYEQYF. CDR3 nucleotides: TGTGCCAGCAGCTCAGGGGGCCTCATCTACGAGCAGTACTTC.

The chain joins TRBV10-3 to TRBJ1-2; D not certain. The CDR3 length is 14 residues. Germline V gene data show CDR1 as ENHRY and CDR2 as SYGVKD. V gave up 4 bases and J gave up 3 bases, with 12 bases separating them. DNA of the CDR3: TGTGCCATCAGTGTTGCGGAGGGCTACTATGGCTACACCTTC. Its translation is CAISVAEGYYGYTF.

The V call is TRBV4-2, the J call TRBJ1-6; D call uncertain. This CDR3 contains 15 residues. Germline CDR1 and CDR2: LGHNA and YNFKEQ. V shed 2 bases and J shed 2 bases, with 7 bases lying between them. Written as DNA, the CDR3 is TGTGCCAGCAGCCAACAGGTCCCCTATAATTCACCCCTCCACTTT. Translated, it gives CASSQQVPYNSPLHF.

The chain employs TRBV6-1 and TRBJ1-1, with D maybe TRBD1 (5 bases). The CDR3 contains 13 residues. CDR1 and CDR2 from the germline V gene are MNHNS and SASEGT. Deletions cut 2 bases from V and 5 bases from J, with 9 bases between. CDR3 sequence (DNA): TGTGCCAGCAGTGAACAGGGAAGAACTGAAGCTTTCTTT. The encoded protein is CASSEQGRTEAFF.

The V gene is TRBV7-3, the J gene TRBJ2-7; the D gene is possibly TRBD2 (7 bases). CDR1 and CDR2 from the germline V gene are SGHTA and FQGTGA. The CDR3 contains 14 residues. V was clipped by 2 bases and J by 4 bases, with 12 bases between them. The CDR3 here is CASSLGGASYEQYF. DNA for the CDR3: TGTGCCAGCAGCTTAGGGGGGGCATCTTACGAGCAGTACTTC.

The chain has TRBV4-1 and TRBJ1-4; D is perhaps TRBD1 (5 bases). The CDR3 runs 17 residues. The germline V gene encodes CDR1 MGHRA and CDR2 YSYEKL. Trimming cost V 4 bases and J 0 bases, with 15 bases left between them. DNA of the CDR3: TGCGCCAGCAGCCTCTCAGGGAGGAGGGCAACTAATGAAAAACTGTTTTTT. Its protein is CASSLSGRRATNEKLFF.

CDR3 bases: TGCAGTGCTCAGGGGAATCAGCCCCAGCATTTT. This translates into CSAQGNQPQHF. The V and J genes are TRBV20-1 and TRBJ1-5; D possibly corresponds to TRBD1 (6 bases). The V gene's germline CDR1 is DFQATT and CDR2 SNEGSKA (reference sequence). CDR3 size: 11 residues. Trimming removed 5 bases from V and 4 bases from J, with 6 bases in between.

This clone turned up a few times. The rearrangement joins TRBV4-1 to TRBJ1-6, with 11 bases that match TRBD1. The V gene end was trimmed by 1 base and the J gene end by 1 base; junction bases not matched to a gene: 9. CDR3 length: 20 amino acids. Germline assignment: CDR1 MGHRA and CDR2 YSYEKL. The CDR3 coding sequence is TGCGCCAGCAGCCAAGTGAATACCGGGACAGGGGGATCCTATAATTCACCCCTCCACTTT. Its protein is CASSQVNTGTGGSYNSPLHF.

The chain has TRBV5-6 and TRBJ2-6; a possible D gene is TRBD1 (5 bases). CDR1 is SGHDT and CDR2 is YYEEEE in the germline V gene. The CDR3 is made up of 19 amino acids. V gave up 2 bases and J gave up 0 bases, with 18 bases separating them. The CDR3 reads CASSFPRVLGDSGANVLTF. CDR3 in DNA: TGTGCCAGCAGCTTTCCTAGAGTATTAGGGGACTCTGGGGCCAACGTCCTGACTTTC.

The chain links TRBV28 to TRBJ2-2, with a possible D match to TRBD2 (6 bases). The CDR3 is made up of 14 amino acids. V was shortened by 4 bases and J by 2 bases, with 8 bases between the two germline ends. Germline CDR1 MDHEN, CDR2 SYDVKM. CDR3 region: CASSSGLNTGELFF. In DNA, the CDR3 is TGTGCCAGCAGTTCGGGACTTAACACCGGGGAGCTGTTTTTT.

In its sample, this clone was seen a few times. This chain joins TRBV30 and TRBJ2-2; D may be TRBD1 (6 bases). Per the germline V gene, CDR1 is GTSNPN and CDR2 is SVGIG (reference sequence). This CDR3 spans 14 amino acids. V lost 2 bases and J lost 6, with 13 bases in between. CDR3 protein: CAWSPTGWAGELFF. For the CDR3, the DNA is TGTGCCTGGAGTCCTACAGGGTGGGCCGGGGAGCTGTTTTTT.

The CDR3 here is CSASGGLAPGYNEQFF. The CDR3 coding sequence is TGCAGTGCTAGTGGCGGGCTAGCCCCGGGATACAATGAGCAGTTCTTC. The rearrangement joins TRBV20-1 to TRBJ2-1, with D maybe TRBD2 (5 bases). From germline, CDR1 is DFQATT and CDR2 SNEGSKA (reference sequence). V shed 3 bases and J shed 4 bases, with 19 bases lying between them. The CDR3 consists of 16 residues.

This chain links TRBV9 with TRBJ1-2, with D unresolved. Germline assignment: CDR1 SGDLS and CDR2 YYNGEE. This CDR3 is built from 13 residues. Between the trimmed V and J ends, which lost 0 bases and 5 bases, there was a span of 8 bases. The CDR3 loop is CASSVAGRYGYTF. CDR3 bases: TGTGCCAGCAGCGTAGCTGGGAGGTATGGCTACACCTTC.

V usage is TRBV7-9 and J usage is TRBJ1-1; D unclear. Germline assignment: CDR1 SEHNR and CDR2 FQNEAQ (reference sequence). The CDR3 loop spans 14 amino acids. Trimming took 5 bases from V and 6 from J, leaving 16 bases between them. CDR3 coding DNA: TGTGCCAGCAGCCCCCAAGCCTTGGTCGCTGAAGCTTTCTTT. It codes for CASSPQALVAEAFF.

This clone has only one observation. The chain combines TRBV11-2 with TRBJ1-5; TRBD1 agrees at 9 bases. This CDR3 comprises 14 residues. Per germline, CDR1 SGHAT and CDR2 FQNNGV. J lost 7 bases, V lost 6 bases, and 7 bases had no gene match. CDR3 sequence: CASRDTGGGQPQHF. For the CDR3, the DNA is TGTGCCAGCAGGGATACAGGGGGCGGGCAGCCCCAGCATTTT.

This chain connects TRBV5-5 to TRBJ2-2; D may be TRBD1 (5 bases). The V and J ends lost 4 bases and 0 bases respectively, with 13 bases between them. This CDR3 has 16 amino acids. From germline, CDR1 is SGHKS and CDR2 YYEKEE (reference sequence). CDR3 DNA sequence: TGTGCCAGCAGCCACCTTGGGGCCCCGAACACCGGGGAGCTGTTTTTT. This sequence encodes CASSHLGAPNTGELFF.

Of note for this clone: Other DNA sequences of this sample code for an identical CDR3. CDR3 nucleotides: TGTGCCTGGAGTGTGGGCCAGGGAACCACTGAAGCTTTCTTT. Encoded protein: CAWSVGQGTTEAFF. The chain employs TRBV30 and TRBJ1-1, with D perhaps TRBD1 (5 bases). With 0 bases removed from V and 4 bases from J, the gap between germline ends came to 12 bases. The CDR3 loop spans 14 amino acids. Germline loops: CDR1 GTSNPN, CDR2 SVGIG (reference sequence).

This clone appeared a single time. This sequence joins TRBV3-1 (or the pseudogene TRBV3-2) and TRBJ2-3; 7 bases are shared with TRBD2. Germline-derived CDR1 and CDR2 are LGHDT and YNNKEL (reference sequence). CDR3 length: 17 amino acids. V lost 0 bases, J lost 2 bases, and 8 bases stayed unmatched. The CDR3 coding sequence is TGTGCCAGCAGCCAAGATTTGGCTAGCGGCATCACAGATACGCAGTATTTT. Translated, it gives CASSQDLASGITDTQYF.

DNA for the CDR3: TGTGCCAGCAGTTCGTCGACAGTCCCGGAAAAACTGTTTTTT. The encoded protein is CASSSSTVPEKLFF. The rearrangement joins TRBV27 to TRBJ1-4; the D gene is possibly TRBD1 (5 bases). The CDR3 spans 14 residues. V lost 4 bases, J lost 8 bases, and 14 bases lay in between. Per the germline V gene, CDR1 is MNHEY and CDR2 is SMNVEV (reference sequence).

V gene TRBV6-1 combines with J gene TRBJ1-1, with D tentatively TRBD1 (5 bases). The CDR3 has 16 amino acids. V was clipped by 4 bases and J by 5 bases, with 20 bases between them. The germline CDR1 and CDR2 sequences are MNHNS and SASEGT. The CDR3 reads CASSAHGGGEGTEAFF. The DNA for the CDR3 is TGTGCCAGCAGTGCCCATGGGGGAGGGGAAGGGACTGAAGCTTTCTTT.

The rearrangement links TRBV28 to TRBJ1-2, with D possibly TRBD1 on 6 matching bases. Trimming shortened V by 8 bases and J by 4 bases, and 17 bases separated the two germline ends. This CDR3 has 14 residues. The germline V gene has CDR1 MDHEN and CDR2 SYDVKM. The CDR3 coding sequence is TGTGCCAGCGGGGGCTCACCCACGGCCTATGGCTACACCTTC. This codes for CASGGSPTAYGYTF.

The genes are TRBV2 and TRBJ1-5; TRBD1 aligns across 8 bases. The V gene's germline CDR1 is SNHLY and CDR2 FYNNEI. The CDR3 length is 14 residues. J was trimmed by 3 bases and V by 10 bases; bases with no gene match: 8. The CDR3 sequence is CATRRGQVNQPQHF. CDR3 nucleotide sequence: TGTGCCACCAGGAGGGGACAGGTCAATCAGCCCCAGCATTTT.

This chain connects TRBV6-1 to TRBJ2-7; D call uncertain. CDR1 MNHNS and CDR2 SASEGT come from the germline V gene. Trimming stripped 2 bases from V and 2 bases from J, with 10 bases between. This CDR3 spans 14 amino acids. The CDR3 region has the DNA TGTGCCAGCAGTGAATCTGGGCCAACCTACGAGCAGTACTTC. Translation gives CASSESGPTYEQYF.